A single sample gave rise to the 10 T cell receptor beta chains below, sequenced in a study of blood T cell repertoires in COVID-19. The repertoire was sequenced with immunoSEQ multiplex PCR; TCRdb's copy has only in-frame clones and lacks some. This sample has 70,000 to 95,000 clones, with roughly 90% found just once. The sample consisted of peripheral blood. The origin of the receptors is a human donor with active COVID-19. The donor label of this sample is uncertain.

Here the CDR3 DNA reads TGTGCCAGCAGCTCCGTTCGTGACAGGGCGAGCACAGATACGCAGTATTTT. It encodes CASSSVRDRASTDTQYF. The rearrangement links TRBV4-2 to TRBJ2-3; 7 nucleotides align to TRBD1. V gave up 5 bases and J gave up 0 bases; unmatched junction bases: 11. The germline V gene encodes CDR1 LGHNA and CDR2 YNFKEQ. The CDR3 totals 17 residues.

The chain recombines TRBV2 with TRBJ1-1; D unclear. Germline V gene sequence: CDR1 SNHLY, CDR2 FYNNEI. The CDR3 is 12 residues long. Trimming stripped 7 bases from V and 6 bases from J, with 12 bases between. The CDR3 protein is CASTLTSSEAFF. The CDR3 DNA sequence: TGTGCCAGCACCCTTACATCCTCTGAAGCTTTCTTT.

The CDR3 loop is CASSTLQGETNYGYTF. The DNA of the CDR3 is TGTGCCAGTAGTACATTACAGGGAGAAACTAACTATGGCTACACCTTC. V gene TRBV19 combines with J gene TRBJ1-2; maybe TRBD1 (6 bases). This CDR3 contains 16 residues. V was cut by 4 bases and J by 0 bases, with 15 bases left in between. Germline lookup yields CDR1 LNHDA and CDR2 SQIVND (reference sequence).

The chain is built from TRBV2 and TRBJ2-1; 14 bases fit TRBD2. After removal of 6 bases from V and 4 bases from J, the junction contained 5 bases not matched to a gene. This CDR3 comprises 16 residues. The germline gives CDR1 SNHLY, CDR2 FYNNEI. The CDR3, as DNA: TGTGCCAGCAGAACCGGGACTAGCGGGGGTTACAATGAGCAGTTCTTC. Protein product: CASRTGTSGGYNEQFF.

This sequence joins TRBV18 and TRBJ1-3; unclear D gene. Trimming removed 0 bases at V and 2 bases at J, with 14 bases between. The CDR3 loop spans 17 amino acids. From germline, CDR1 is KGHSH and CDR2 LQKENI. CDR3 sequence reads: CASSPPDGLRTGNTIYF. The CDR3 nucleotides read TGTGCCAGCTCACCACCGGATGGGCTTAGGACTGGAAACACCATATATTTT.

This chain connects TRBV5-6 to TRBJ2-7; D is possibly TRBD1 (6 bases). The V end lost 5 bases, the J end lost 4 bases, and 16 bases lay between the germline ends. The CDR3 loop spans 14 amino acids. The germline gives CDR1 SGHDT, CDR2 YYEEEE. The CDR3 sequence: CASRGTGKGYEQYF. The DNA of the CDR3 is TGTGCCAGCAGGGGTACAGGGAAGGGGTACGAGCAGTACTTC.

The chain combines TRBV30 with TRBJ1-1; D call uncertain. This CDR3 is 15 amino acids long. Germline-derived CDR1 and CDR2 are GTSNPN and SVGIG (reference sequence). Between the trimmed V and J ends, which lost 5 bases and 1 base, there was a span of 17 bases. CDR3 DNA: TGTGCCTGGGCACCTTGGATCCAGGAGAACACTGAAGCTTTCTTT. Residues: CAWAPWIQENTEAFF.

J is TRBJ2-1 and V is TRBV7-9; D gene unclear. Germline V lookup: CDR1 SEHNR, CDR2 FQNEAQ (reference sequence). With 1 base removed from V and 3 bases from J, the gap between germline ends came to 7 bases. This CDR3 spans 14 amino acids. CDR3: CASSLGYGYNEQFF. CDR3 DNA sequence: TGTGCCAGCAGCTTAGGATACGGCTACAATGAGCAGTTCTTC.

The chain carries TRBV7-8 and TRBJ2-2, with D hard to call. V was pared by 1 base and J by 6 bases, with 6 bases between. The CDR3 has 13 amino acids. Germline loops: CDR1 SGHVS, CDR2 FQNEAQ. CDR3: CASSLVSAGELFF. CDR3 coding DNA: TGTGCCAGCAGCTTAGTTTCCGCCGGGGAGCTGTTTTTT.

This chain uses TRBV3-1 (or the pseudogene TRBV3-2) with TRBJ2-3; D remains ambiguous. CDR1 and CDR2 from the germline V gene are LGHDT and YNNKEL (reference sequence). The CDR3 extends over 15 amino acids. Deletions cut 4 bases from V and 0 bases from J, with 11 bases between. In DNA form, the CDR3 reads TGTGCCAGCAGCCCCAGGATAACTAGCACAGATACGCAGTATTTT. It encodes CASSPRITSTDTQYF.